This T cell receptor beta chain was captured by sequencing in a study of tumor-infiltrating lymphocytes in primary liver carcinoma. Study-level findings and limits: Lesser overlap characterized tumor-adjacent and tumor-blood pairs relative to tumor region pairs.

This clonotype was seen only once. Its cognate antigen is unknown. At one boundary the junction diverges from the germline segment, which might be a read error. Germline V gene lookup returns CDR1 SGHAT and CDR2 FQNNGV. CDR3 length: 13 residues. Extraction of RNA together with DNA used about 17-31 mg of unsorted bulk tissue. With 500 to 650 ng total RNA as template and a constant-region primer, TCR beta cDNA was made. Generation of the TCR beta libraries relied on three nested multiplex PCR rounds using slightly modified ARM-PCR. A C-beta reverse primer and TRBV1-TRBV30 forward primers served in each of the first two PCR rounds, at 10 cycles apiece. In TCRdb, the multiplex PCR reads were re-called with MiXCR into one record per CDR3 protein. Of 100,000 to 150,000 distinct CDR3 sequences in the sample, approximately 64% are singletons; the top ten hold roughly 8%.

The receptor was derived from a woman aged 55-69 years with primary liver carcinoma and hepatitis B virus infection. The sequencing sample was made of liver tumor tissue from sampling region 3. Subset in this sample: tumor region T3, left-lateral pole. V gene TRBV11-2 combines with J gene TRBJ2-5; perhaps TRBD2 as D (5 bases). CDR3: CTSNPNFAGTQYF. The DNA for the CDR3 is TGTACCAGCAATCCCAATTTTGCGGGGACCCAGTACTTC.